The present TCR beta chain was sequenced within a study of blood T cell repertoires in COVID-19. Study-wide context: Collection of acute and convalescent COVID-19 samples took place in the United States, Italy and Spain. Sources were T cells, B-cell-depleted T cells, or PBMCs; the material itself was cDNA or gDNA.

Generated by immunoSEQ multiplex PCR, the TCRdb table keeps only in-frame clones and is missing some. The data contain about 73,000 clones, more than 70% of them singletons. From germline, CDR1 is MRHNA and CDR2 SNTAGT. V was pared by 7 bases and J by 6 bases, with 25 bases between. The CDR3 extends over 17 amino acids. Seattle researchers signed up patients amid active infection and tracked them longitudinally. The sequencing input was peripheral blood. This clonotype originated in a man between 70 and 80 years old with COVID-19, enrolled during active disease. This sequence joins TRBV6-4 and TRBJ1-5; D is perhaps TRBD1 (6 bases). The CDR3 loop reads CASTKIWVYRVGQPQHF. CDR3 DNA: TGTGCCAGCACCAAAATTTGGGTCTACAGGGTGGGTCAGCCCCAGCATTTT.